This T cell receptor (beta chain) was documented in a study of human T cells and chemical hapten exposure. Via MiXCR, TCRdb re-called the RACE reads, giving one row per CDR3 protein. This sample carries under 300,000 distinct CDR3 sequences, approximately 7.5% of them seen once, and the ten largest clones take approximately 1.2%. This clonotype was seen only a few times. Time point given: pre-sensitization, week 0. Treatment of the sample: therapeutic diphenylcyclopropenone sensitization with weekly scalp DPC. The clonotype originates from a man aged 18 to 30 with alopecia areata. Some clones in this sample may be carry-over from other donors' samples. This specimen consisted of whole blood, obtained in connection with sensitization to the hapten diphenylcyclopropenone (DPC).

Here the CDR3 reads CASSEARETQYF. CDR3 in DNA: TGTGCCAGCAGTGAGGCGCGGGAGACCCAGTACTTC. This chain joins TRBV2 and TRBJ2-5; D is undetermined. The CDR3 consists of 12 residues. Germline V gene data show CDR1 as SNHLY and CDR2 as FYNNEI. V lost 3 bases, J lost 5 bases, and 7 bases lay in between.